Listed below are T cell receptor beta chains from one sample, sequenced in a study of identical twins. MiXCR was run by TCRdb on the 5' RACE reads, yielding one entry per CDR3 protein. The top ten clones hold under 10% of a sample with under 400,000 distinct CDR3 sequences, around 9% of them seen once. The material sequenced was naive T cells sorted from blood. These receptors were collected from a woman aged 50 to 65 in good health. The CDR3 runs from the conserved cysteine through the conserved F or W. A D gene is named only where the DNA matches it firmly. Only some rows state a clone size, as once, few, many or a class for expanded clones.

j_call clone_size d_call v_call cdr3_nt cdr3_aa
TRBJ1-4 - - TRBV12-3/TRBV12-4 TGTTCCAGCAGTACCCGAGGGGAAAAACTGTTTTTT CSSSTRGEKLFF
TRBJ2-1 few TRBD2 TRBV4-1 TGCGCCAGCAGCGAGGGACCGGGAGGGGGCTCCTACAATGAGCAGTTCTTC CASSEGPGGGSYNEQFF
TRBJ2-3 - TRBD2 TRBV7-6 TGTGCCAGCAGCCAACCTAGCGGGAGCTTCACAGATACGCAGTATTTT CASSQPSGSFTDTQYF
TRBJ1-5 - - TRBV30 TGTGCCTGGAGTGGCCAGGGGAATCAGCCCCAGCATTTT CAWSGQGNQPQHF
TRBJ2-1 - - TRBV12-3/TRBV12-4 TGTGCCAGCAGCCCTGGAGGACGACGCTTCTTC CASSPGGRRFF
TRBJ1-2 few TRBD1 TRBV29-1 TGCAGCGGGGGACAGGACTATGGCTACACCTTC CSGGQDYGYTF
TRBJ2-4 many - TRBV11-2 TGTGCCAGCAGCTTAAAGTCGGAGTTCGGGGGAATCGGTGCCAAAAACATTCAGTACTTC CASSLKSEFGGIGAKNIQYF
TRBJ2-3 many - TRBV5-6 TGTGCCAGCAGCTCCGGGACGAGACTTTCCACAGATACGCAGTATTTT CASSSGTRLSTDTQYF
TRBJ2-7 - - TRBV3-1 TGTGCCAGCAGGGGAGACAGAGAAGCCTACGAGCAGTACTTC CASRGDREAYEQYF
TRBJ2-7 many - TRBV25-1 TGTGCCAGCAGTGAGGCTGGATTCTACGAGCAGTACTTC CASSEAGFYEQYF
TRBJ2-6 many - TRBV11-2 TGTGCCAGCAGCTTTGGACAGAACTCTGGGGCCAACGTCCTGACTTTC CASSFGQNSGANVLTF
TRBJ2-1 few - TRBV5-1 TGCGCCAGCAGAGCTATACAGGGCATCCGCGATGAGCAGTTCTTC CASRAIQGIRDEQFF
TRBJ2-5 many - TRBV20-1 TGCAGTGCTAGAGGTAACAGTCCTTTTGGAGAGACCCAGTACTTC CSARGNSPFGETQYF
TRBJ1-3 many - TRBV5-8 TGTGCCAGCAGCTTTGGAGGGGCTGGAAACACCATATATTTT CASSFGGAGNTIYF
TRBJ2-1 - - TRBV4-2 TGTGCCAGCAGCCAAAGAGGCCGAGTTGACAATGAGCAGTTCTTC CASSQRGRVDNEQFF
TRBJ2-1 many - TRBV11-2 TGTGCCAGCAGCTTCAGGACTGGTGACAATGAGCAGTTCTTC CASSFRTGDNEQFF
TRBJ2-1 few - TRBV18 TGTGCCAGCTCCCCACGGGGGATACGTAGCAATGAGCAGTTCTTC CASSPRGIRSNEQFF
TRBJ2-7 few TRBD1 TRBV5-1 TGCGCCAGCAGGTTGGGCCCCGGACAGGGGGTCTACGAGCAGTACTTC CASRLGPGQGVYEQYF
TRBJ1-2 few TRBD1 TRBV24-1 TGTGCCACCAGTGATCCAAAGACAGGGGCCTATGGCTACACCTTC CATSDPKTGAYGYTF
TRBJ2-1 few TRBD2 TRBV20-1 TGCAGTGCCCCCCGCCTGACTAGCGGGAGTGACAATGAGCAGTTCTTC CSAPRLTSGSDNEQFF
TRBJ2-4 many TRBD1 TRBV5-1 TGCGCCAGCAGCTTGGTTCTGGGGACAGGGGATAACATTCAGTACTTC CASSLVLGTGDNIQYF
TRBJ2-1 few - TRBV18 TGTGCCAGCTTATCGGAGGCGGATGAGCAGTTCTTC CASLSEADEQFF
TRBJ1-1 - - TRBV7-8 TGTGCCAGCAGCCCAAAAGAACGCGGCGGCATCGAAGCTTTCTTT CASSPKERGGIEAFF
TRBJ2-5 few - TRBV12-3/TRBV12-4 TGTGCCAGCAGTCCCCTCTTACGGGCAAGAGGGACCCAGTACTTC CASSPLLRARGTQYF
TRBJ2-2 few - TRBV29-1 TGCAGCGTTGAGGCGGATACCGGGGAGCTGTTTTTT CSVEADTGELFF
TRBJ2-2 many - TRBV12-3/TRBV12-4 TGTGCCAGCAGCCCTGGGGGGGAGCTGTTTTTT CASSPGGELFF
TRBJ2-7 - - TRBV2 TGTGCCAGCAGATCACAGGGCTCCGAGCAGTACTTC CASRSQGSEQYF
TRBJ2-1 - TRBD2 TRBV20-1 TGCAGTGCTAGAGAACTAGCGGCCAGCAATGAGCAGTTCTTC CSARELAASNEQFF
TRBJ1-6 many - TRBV7-9 TGTGCCAGCAGCTCCTCCCTTACTAATTCACCCCTCCACTTT CASSSSLTNSPLHF
TRBJ2-1 - TRBD2 TRBV7-3 TGTGCCAGCCGAAGCGGGGACAATGAGCAGTTCTTC CASRSGDNEQFF
TRBJ1-4 - - TRBV19 TGTGCCAGTAGTATAGGAGGAACTGGTGAAAAACTGTTTTTT CASSIGGTGEKLFF
TRBJ2-7 few - TRBV5-1 TGCGCCAGCAGCCATGGAGCCAGACCAGCCTACGAGCAGTACTTC CASSHGARPAYEQYF
TRBJ2-7 few - TRBV20-1 TGCAGTGCGCGGGGCTACGGCCGGAACGAGCAGTACTTC CSARGYGRNEQYF
TRBJ2-3 few - TRBV7-3 TGTGCCAGCAGCTCCCCGATAGGTCCAGATACGCAGTATTTT CASSSPIGPDTQYF
TRBJ2-1 many TRBD1 TRBV5-1 TGCGCCAGCAGCTTGACAGGGGGCAATGAGCAGTTCTTC CASSLTGGNEQFF
TRBJ2-3 few - TRBV3-1 TGTGCCAGCAGCCAAGACGGGTGGACAGATACGCAGTATTTT CASSQDGWTDTQYF
TRBJ1-4 - TRBD1 TRBV24-1 TGTGCCACCACACTCCCGGGACAGGGGAATGAAAAACTGTTTTTT CATTLPGQGNEKLFF
TRBJ2-1 many - TRBV12-3/TRBV12-4 TGTGCCAGCAGTTTTATCCAGGGGACATCCAATGAGCAGTTCTTC CASSFIQGTSNEQFF
TRBJ2-3 few TRBD1 TRBV24-1 TGTGCCACCAGTCCCAGGGGGGATACGCAGTATTTT CATSPRGDTQYF
TRBJ2-1 many - TRBV20-1 TGCAGTGCTAGAGATCCATTGGGGGCAGCGCAGTTCTTC CSARDPLGAAQFF
TRBJ2-5 - TRBD2 TRBV7-2 TGTGCCAGCAGCCTGACTAGCGGGAGGGCCGGCCAAGAGACCCAGTACTTC CASSLTSGRAGQETQYF
TRBJ2-5 - - TRBV6-1 TGTGCCAGCAGTTGGGCTGGGACCCAGTACTTC CASSWAGTQYF
TRBJ1-4 many - TRBV12-3/TRBV12-4 TGTGCCAGCAGTTTAGCCACCAGTGAAAAACTGTTTTTT CASSLATSEKLFF
TRBJ2-7 - - TRBV20-1 TGCAGTGCTCGACGGCTCTACGAGCAGTACTTC CSARRLYEQYF
TRBJ1-5 few - TRBV30 TGTGCCTGGAGGGCAGGGGCAAGCCAGCCCCAGCATTTT CAWRAGASQPQHF